The 7 T cell receptor beta chains below all came from one sample that was sequenced in a study of shared clonotypes between healthy human individuals. Assay used: immunoSEQ multiplex PCR; TCRdb lists only in-frame clones, some missing. The sample lists some 1.5 million clones, 98% occurring once. Source material: naive CD4+ T cells sorted from blood. Subset meaning: CD45RA+ positively selected. These receptor sequences come from a young man in good health.

This sequence joins TRBV19 and TRBJ1-1; D remains ambiguous. The V end was cut by 5 bases, the J end by 0 bases, with 13 bases between. The germline V gene has CDR1 LNHDA and CDR2 SQIVND (reference sequence). This CDR3 comprises 15 residues. DNA of the CDR3: TGTGCCAGTAGTTGGACCGGTATCATGAACACTGAAGCTTTCTTT. The encoded protein is CASSWTGIMNTEAFF. The complete variable domain, with remaining parts taken from reference TRBV19 and TRBJ1-1, reads DGGITQSPKYLFRKEGQNVTLSCEQNLNHDAMYWYRQDPGQGLRLIYYSQIVNDFQKGDIAEGYSVSREKKESFPLTVTSAQKNPTAFYLCASSWTGIMNTEAFFGQGTRLTVV.

The V call is TRBV5-8, the J call TRBJ2-3, with D tentatively TRBD2 (5 bases). CDR1 and CDR2 from the germline V gene are SGHTS and YDEGEE. V lost 3 bases to trimming and J lost 2 bases, with 16 bases between them. The length of the CDR3 is 16 residues. The CDR3 DNA sequence: TGTGCCAGCAGCTCGGGTGCTAGCCCCTTCACAGATACGCAGTATTTT. Its translation: CASSSGASPFTDTQYF.

This rearrangement joins TRBV27 to TRBJ1-1, with D perhaps TRBD1 (6 bases). V dropped 5 bases and J dropped 1 base, with 17 bases sitting between them. Germline CDR1 and CDR2: MNHEY and SMNVEV (reference sequence). CDR3 length: 16 amino acids. In DNA, the CDR3 is TGTGCCAGCAGTAAGGGGACACGCCGGCCGAACACTGAAGCTTTCTTT. Translated, it gives CASSKGTRRPNTEAFF.

The chain links TRBV19 to TRBJ2-7, with 14 positions matching TRBD2. The V gene end was trimmed by 6 bases and the J gene end by 4 bases; junction bases not matched to a gene: 11. Germline CDR1 LNHDA, CDR2 SQIVND (reference sequence). This CDR3 region has 17 residues. Written as DNA, the CDR3 is TGTGCCAGTAGCGGGACTAGCGGGAGCGGGTACCATTACGAGCAGTACTTC. Its translation: CASSGTSGSGYHYEQYF.

The chain is built from TRBV5-1 and TRBJ2-1; TRBD2 agrees at 7 bases. Germline lookup yields CDR1 SGHRS and CDR2 YFSETQ. V lost 0 bases to trimming and J lost 1 base; unmatched junction nucleotides: 4. This CDR3 has 16 residues. The DNA for the CDR3 is TGCGCCAGCAGCTTGGCCCGGGGGGTTTCCTACAATGAGCAGTTCTTC. Amino acids: CASSLARGVSYNEQFF.

This clone was detected once. The chain recombines TRBV7-2 with TRBJ2-5, with 11 positions matching TRBD2. Looked up from germline, CDR1 is SGHTA and CDR2 is FQGNSA. The V and J ends lost 0 bases and 5 bases, in that order; junction bases with no gene match: 11. The CDR3 is 18 residues long. For the CDR3, the DNA is TGTGCCAGCAGCTTAGCCCAGGGACTAGCGGTTAAATGGGAGACCCAGTACTTC. It encodes CASSLAQGLAVKWETQYF.

The chain joins TRBV7-3 to TRBJ2-1; D unclear. Per germline, CDR1 SGHTA and CDR2 FQGTGA. V lost 4 bases and J 13 bases, leaving 17 bases between the germline ends. The CDR3 consists of 13 residues. CDR3 DNA: TGTGCCAGCAGCTCCCTTAGATATGGACCCCAGTTCTTC. Amino acids: CASSSLRYGPQFF.